This record concerns one T cell receptor (beta chain) sequence. Its specificity is unknown. The sample is drawn from a study of CD8 T cells in ankylosing spondylitis. Regarding the study as a whole: Made up of eight highly homologous variants, a TCR beta motif appeared characteristic of ankylosing spondylitis blood.

One entry per CDR3 protein results from TCRdb running MiXCR on the 5' RACE reads. The sample consists of 670,000 or so distinct CDR3 sequences, around 20% of them appearing once. The CDR3 extends over 20 amino acids. Germline CDR1 KGHDR, CDR2 SFDVKD. Trimming removed 1 base from V and 0 bases from J; junction bases left unmatched: 13. J is TRBJ2-1 and V is TRBV24-1, with 8 bases fitting TRBD2. The sequenced material came from blood, either unsorted or a sorted T cell fraction (not recorded which). The source is a male donor with ankylosing spondylitis. CDR3 amino acids: CATSDFGGRIGPSSYNEQFF. CDR3 DNA: TGTGCCACCAGTGATTTTGGCGGGAGGATAGGCCCCAGCTCCTACAATGAGCAGTTCTTC.